Reported below is one T cell receptor beta chain. Its antigen is still unknown. Here immunoSEQ multiplex PCR was the method, and the copy in TCRdb shows in-frame clones only, minus some. Of more than 1.2 million clones listed, approximately 98.5% were seen once; the top ten hold 0.36%. The V gene's germline CDR1 is MGHDK and CDR2 SYGVNS. The V end was cut by 3 bases, the J end by 0 bases, with 18 bases between. This CDR3 spans 18 amino acids. This record belongs to a study of shared clonotypes between healthy human individuals. Across the whole study: The people who gave samples were a couple of women and three men aged 18 to 49. Each donor's CD8 memory used one plate, CD8 naive two, each CD4 subset three. Study-level points and caveats: Naive subsets generally had larger estimated richness than memory subsets. Sharing of clonotypes among donors was expected to vary with sequencing depth.

This receptor was identified in a man aged 25-45 years in good health. The chain joins TRBV25-1 to TRBJ2-1; D remains unclear. Input material: naive CD4+ T cells sorted from blood. Subset indicated: CD45RA+ positively selected. CDR3 in DNA: TGTGCCAGCAGTGACGTGGCGGCTTCCAGGAGCTCCTACAATGAGCAGTTCTTC. Its protein is CASSDVAASRSSYNEQFF.